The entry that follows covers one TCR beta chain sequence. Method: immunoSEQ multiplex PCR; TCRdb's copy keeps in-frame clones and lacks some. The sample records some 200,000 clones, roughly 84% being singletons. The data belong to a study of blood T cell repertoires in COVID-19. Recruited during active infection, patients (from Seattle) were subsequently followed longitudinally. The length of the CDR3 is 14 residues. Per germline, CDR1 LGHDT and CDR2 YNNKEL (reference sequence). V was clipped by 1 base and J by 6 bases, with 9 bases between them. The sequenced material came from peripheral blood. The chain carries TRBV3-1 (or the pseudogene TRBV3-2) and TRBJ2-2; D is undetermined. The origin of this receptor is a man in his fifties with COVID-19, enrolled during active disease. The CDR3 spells CASSQALISGELFF. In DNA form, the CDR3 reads TGTGCCAGCAGCCAAGCTCTTATTTCCGGGGAGCTGTTTTTT.